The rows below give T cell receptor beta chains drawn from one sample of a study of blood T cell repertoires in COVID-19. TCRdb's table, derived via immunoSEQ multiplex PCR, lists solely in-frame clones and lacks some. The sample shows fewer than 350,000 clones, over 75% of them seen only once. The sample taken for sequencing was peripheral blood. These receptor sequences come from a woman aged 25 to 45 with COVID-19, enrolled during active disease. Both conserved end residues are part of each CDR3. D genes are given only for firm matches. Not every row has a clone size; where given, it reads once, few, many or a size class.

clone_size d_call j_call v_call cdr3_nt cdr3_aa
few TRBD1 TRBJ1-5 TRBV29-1 TGCAGCGTGGGACAGGGCCTGAATCAGCCCCAGCATTTT CSVGQGLNQPQHF
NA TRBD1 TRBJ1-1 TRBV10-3 TGTGCCATCAGGGACAGGATGAACACTGAAGCTTTCTTT CAIRDRMNTEAFF
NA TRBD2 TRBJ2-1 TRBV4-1 TGCGCCAGCAGCCAAGGGACGGCGCGGGAGGGCTACAATGAGCAGTTCTTC CASSQGTAREGYNEQFF
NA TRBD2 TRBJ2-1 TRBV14 TGTGCCAGCAGCCAAGGTGGGACTAGCGGGAGAGAGGATGAGCAGTTCTTC CASSQGGTSGREDEQFF
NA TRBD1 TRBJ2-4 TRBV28 TGTGCCAGCAGTCCAGACAGGGTCAACATTCAGTACTTC CASSPDRVNIQYF
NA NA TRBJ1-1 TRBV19 TGTGCCAGTAGTATATTTGGGGCTATGAACACTGAAGCTTTCTTT CASSIFGAMNTEAFF
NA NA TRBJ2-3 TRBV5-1 TGCGCCAGCAGCTTGGGGAGCTACACAGATACGCAGTATTTT CASSLGSYTDTQYF
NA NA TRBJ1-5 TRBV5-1 TGCGCCAGCGCACCACACAGCAATCAGCCCCAGCATTTT CASAPHSNQPQHF
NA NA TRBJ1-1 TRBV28 TGTGCCAGCAGCTTAGTCCGGACTGAAGCTTTCTTT CASSLVRTEAFF
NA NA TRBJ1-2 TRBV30 TGTGCCTGGAGTGTTCTGACAGGCTATGGCTACACCTTC CAWSVLTGYGYTF
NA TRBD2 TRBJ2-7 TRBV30 TGTGCCTGGAGTTCCGGGACTAGCGGGAGTCTAGGGGGCTACGAGCAGTACTTC CAWSSGTSGSLGGYEQYF
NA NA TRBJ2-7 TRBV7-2 TGTGCCAGCAGCTACAAAGTCGGGACAACCTATTACGAGCAGTACTTC CASSYKVGTTYYEQYF
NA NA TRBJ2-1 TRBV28 TGTGCCAGCAGTTTACGGAGCTACAATGAGCAGTTCTTC CASSLRSYNEQFF
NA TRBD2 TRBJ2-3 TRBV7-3 TGTGCCAGCAGCTTCGGACTAGCGAGCACAGATACGCAGTATTTT CASSFGLASTDTQYF
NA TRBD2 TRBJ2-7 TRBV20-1 TGTATTCCGGGACTAGCGGGGGAGCAGTACTTC CIPGLAGEQYF
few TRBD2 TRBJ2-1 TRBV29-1 TGCAGCGTTGATGGGCGGACTAGCGGGAGGGGCAATGAGCAGTTCTTC CSVDGRTSGRGNEQFF
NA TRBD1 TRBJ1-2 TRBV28 TGTGCCAGCACTCAGTTTGGTGGGAGGGACAGGAACTATGGCTACACCTTC CASTQFGGRDRNYGYTF
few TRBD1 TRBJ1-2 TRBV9 TGTGCCAGCAGCGTAGAGGGGTCCGGGACAGGTGGCTACACCTTC CASSVEGSGTGGYTF
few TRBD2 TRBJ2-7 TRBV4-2 TGTGCCAGCAGCCAAGCCCTAGCGGGAGGCGTCTCCTACGAGCAGTACTTC CASSQALAGGVSYEQYF
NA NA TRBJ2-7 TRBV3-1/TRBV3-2 TGTGCCAGCAGCCAAGATCTCACAGGCCTCTCCTACGAGCAGTACTTC CASSQDLTGLSYEQYF
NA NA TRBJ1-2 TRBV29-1 TGCAGCGTTGAAGAGAAGAGGGGGTTGGGTGGCTACACCTTC CSVEEKRGLGGYTF
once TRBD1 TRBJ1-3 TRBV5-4 TGTGCCAGCAGCTTGGGCACAGGGGATTTCTCTGGAAACACCATATATTTT CASSLGTGDFSGNTIYF
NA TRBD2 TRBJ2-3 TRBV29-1 TGCAGCCCCCGACTAGCGGGAGGTTCGAATACGCAGTATTTT CSPRLAGGSNTQYF
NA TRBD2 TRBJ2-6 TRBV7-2 TGTGCCAGCAGCTTAGCGCGCGGGAGACTAGCGATTCACTCTGGGGCCAACGTCCTGACTTTC CASSLARGRLAIHSGANVLTF
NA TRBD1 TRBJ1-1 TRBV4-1 TGCGCCAGCAGCCAAGTCCAGGGGGCTTTGAACACTGAAGCTTTCTTT CASSQVQGALNTEAFF
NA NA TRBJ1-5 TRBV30 TGTGCCTGGAGTGTACCCGGACTGACCAATCAGCCCCAGCATTTT CAWSVPGLTNQPQHF
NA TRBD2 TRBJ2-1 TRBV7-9 TGTGCCAGCAGCTTAACGGCGGGAGGGCCTAACCATGAGCAGTTCTTC CASSLTAGGPNHEQFF
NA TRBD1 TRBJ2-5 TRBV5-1 TGCGCCAGCAGCTTGGACGGGACAGGGTCGGAGACCCAGTACTTC CASSLDGTGSETQYF
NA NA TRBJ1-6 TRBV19 TGTGCCAGTTCCCGGGAGGGGCGATCACCCCTCCACTTT CASSREGRSPLHF
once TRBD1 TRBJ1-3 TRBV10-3 TGTGCCATCAGTTTAGACAGGGGCCCTTCCTCTGGAAACACCATATATTTT CAISLDRGPSSGNTIYF
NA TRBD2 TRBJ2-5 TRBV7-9 TGTGCCAGCAGACTTAGCGGGAATGAGACCCAGTACTTC CASRLSGNETQYF
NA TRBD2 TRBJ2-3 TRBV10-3 TGTGCCATCAGTGCACTAGCGGGAGGAGGGATTACAGATACGCAGTATTTT CAISALAGGGITDTQYF
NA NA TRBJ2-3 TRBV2 TGTGCCAGCAGTGAACGACTAGTAACAGATACGCAGTATTTT CASSERLVTDTQYF
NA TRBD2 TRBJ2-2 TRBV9 TGTGCCAGCAGCGTTACGGGAGGGGCGGCCGGGGAGCTGTTTTTT CASSVTGGAAGELFF
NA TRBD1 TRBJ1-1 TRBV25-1 TGTGCCAGCAGTGGGTATCGCCGGGACAGGGTAGGGACTGAAGCTTTCTTT CASSGYRRDRVGTEAFF
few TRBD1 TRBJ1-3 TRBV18 TGTGCCAGCTCACCTCGGACAGGGGCCCTAGGAGGAAACACCATATATTTT CASSPRTGALGGNTIYF
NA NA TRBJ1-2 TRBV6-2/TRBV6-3 TGTGCCAGCAGTTACCCGGCGGCGGCCAATAACTATGGCTACACCTTC CASSYPAAANNYGYTF
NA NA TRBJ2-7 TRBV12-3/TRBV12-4 TGTGCCAGCAAGGCAGGGCCATACGAGCAGTACTTC CASKAGPYEQYF
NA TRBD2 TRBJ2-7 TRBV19 TGTGCCAGTAGTATTACTAGCGGGAGCCCCTACGAGCAGTACTTC CASSITSGSPYEQYF
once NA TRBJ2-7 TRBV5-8 TGTGCCAGCAGCCCACACAGGAGTTTGGACTTC CASSPHRSLDF
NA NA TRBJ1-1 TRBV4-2 TGTGCCAGCTCGGAGGGTTTGGACTCTGAAGCTTTCTTT CASSEGLDSEAFF
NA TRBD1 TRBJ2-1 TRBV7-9 TGTGCCAGCAGCCCCCAGGACAGGGTTTTGGATGAGCAGTTCTTC CASSPQDRVLDEQFF
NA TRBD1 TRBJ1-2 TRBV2 TGTGCCAGCAGGGAAAACAGGGGACGGAACTATGGCTACACCTTC CASRENRGRNYGYTF
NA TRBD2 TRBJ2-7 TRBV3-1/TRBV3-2 TGTGCCAGCAGCCATCTAGCGGGAGCGACCTACGAGCAGTACTTC CASSHLAGATYEQYF
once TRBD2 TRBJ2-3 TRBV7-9 TGTGCCAGCAGCACGGGGACTAGCGGGGCTAGCACAGATACGCAGTATTTT CASSTGTSGASTDTQYF
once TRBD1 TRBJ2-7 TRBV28 TGTGCCAGCAGTTTGGGGGACAGGGGCTACGAGCAGTACTTC CASSLGDRGYEQYF
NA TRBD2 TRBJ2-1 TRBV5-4 TGTGCCAGCAGCCTAACTAGCGGGAGTATCCATGAGCAGTTCTTC CASSLTSGSIHEQFF
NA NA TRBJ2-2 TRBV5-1 TGCGCCAGCAGCTTGGCCTTTCAGGGATCCGGGGAGCTGTTTTTT CASSLAFQGSGELFF
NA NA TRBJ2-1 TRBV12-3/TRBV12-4 TGTGCCAGCAGCCTTGGGACTTCGAATGAGCAGTTCTTC CASSLGTSNEQFF
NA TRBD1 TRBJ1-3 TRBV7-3 TGTGCCAGCAGCTCCGGGGACAGGGGCCTCGCGTGTGGAAACACCATATATTTT CASSSGDRGLACGNTIYF
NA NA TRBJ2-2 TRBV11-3 TGTGCCAGCAGCTTCGAGGGAAGGAACACCGGGGAGCTGTTTTTT CASSFEGRNTGELFF
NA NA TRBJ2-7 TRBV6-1 TGTGCCAGCAGTGCCCTCGGGTTGGGGCGATCCTACGAGCAGTACTTC CASSALGLGRSYEQYF
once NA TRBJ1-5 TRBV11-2 TGTGCCAGCAGCTTAGATGTCACAGGGCACGGCAATCAGCCCCAGCATTTT CASSLDVTGHGNQPQHF